This TCR beta chain was identified in a study of CD8 T cells in ankylosing spondylitis. The trim removed 5 bases at V and 5 bases at J, leaving 5 bases unmatched. Germline CDR1 reads SGHRS; CDR2 reads YFSETQ. CDR3 length: 13 amino acids. Whole-study results and caveats: Within ankylosing spondylitis blood, a TCR beta motif made up of several highly homologous variants appeared to be characteristic. Previous work reported some of these motif variants in the synovial fluid and blood of reactive arthritis.

With regard to this clonotype: Its antigen is unknown.

As the method for making TCR beta libraries, quantitative 5'-RACE with molecular barcodes was used. TCRdb processed the 5' RACE reads anew with MiXCR; each CDR3 protein has one entry. Of hundreds of thousands of distinct CDR3 sequences listed, roughly 10% are singletons. This receptor was obtained from a male donor with ankylosing spondylitis. The chain couples TRBV5-1 to TRBJ2-7; TRBD1 aligns across 9 bases. The sample was blood, either unsorted or a sorted T cell fraction (not recorded which). In DNA form, the CDR3 reads TGCGCCAGCAGGGGACAGGGATCAGACGAGCAGTACTTC. Encoded protein: CASRGQGSDEQYF.